The clone carrying this T cell receptor (beta chain) was detected once. V lost 1 base to trimming and J lost 7 bases, with 10 bases between them. The CDR3 totals 12 residues. The germline V gene encodes CDR1 GTSNPN and CDR2 SVGIG (reference sequence). The sample belongs to a study of preoperative IRX-2 immunotherapy in early breast cancer. Noted treatment: preoperative locoregional IRX-2 cytokine immunotherapy. Patients received preoperative, locoregional IRX-2 cytokine immunotherapy in a phase Ib study. Repertoires were generated with immunoSEQ multiplex PCR, while TCRdb's copy carries only in-frame clones and drops some. This table holds 4,000 or so clones, roughly 69% found once.

This TCR derives from a human donor with breast cancer. Sequenced material: tumor tissue, taken after IRX-2 immunotherapy. The J gene is TRBJ1-1, the V gene TRBV30; D unresolved. The CDR3 DNA reads TGTGCCTGGAGTGGTGTGGGAAATGAAGCTTTCTTT. It is translated as CAWSGVGNEAFF.